Only a few counts were recorded for the clone carrying this T cell receptor beta chain. Its antigen is not known. Whole-study findings and limits: Tumor Tregs overlapped most with tumor, then blood, naive CD4+ cells.

CDR3 size: 15 residues. CDR1 and CDR2 (germline): LNHNV, YYDKDF (reference sequence). The ends were cut back, 4 bases at V and 2 bases at J, with 11 bases in the middle. Constant-region reverse primers amplified full-length variable regions, followed by semi-nested Nested Universal Primer A PCR. Using its own MiXCR run on the 5' RACE reads, TCRdb lists one record per CDR3 protein. The table lists nearly 55,000 distinct CDR3 sequences, more than 20% of them singletons. What was sequenced was tumor-infiltrating naive CD4+ T cells sorted from the breast tumor. The subset denotes: naive CD4+ T cells, CD4+CD45RA+CD25-. The rearrangement joins TRBV15 to TRBJ2-2; no clear D. The receptor was isolated from a female donor with breast cancer. CDR3 bases: TGTGCCACCAGCATAGGCGGCAGAAACACCGGGGAGCTGTTTTTT. Translated, it gives CATSIGGRNTGELFF.